The present entry profiles one T cell receptor beta chain with its context. Its target is not known. The entry originates in a study of cytomegalovirus exposure and HLA in healthy donors. General study findings and limits: The authors excluded some V segments, including TRBV6-2 and TRBV6-3, as indistinguishable. Versus the approximately 670-donor mean, an Asian-associated ancestry cluster reportedly showed fewer N-insertions in a later analysis. In vitro checks showed that a few CMV-associated chains really do target CMV antigens. Both high specificity and high sensitivity reportedly marked the classifier's diagnosis of cytomegalovirus status.

V was shortened by 8 bases and J by 0 bases, with 13 bases between the two germline ends. This CDR3 region has 14 residues. Germline V gene sequence: CDR1 LNHDA, CDR2 SQIVND (reference sequence). PCR primers comprised 60 Vbeta and 13 Jbeta primers. The repertoire was sequenced with immunoSEQ multiplex PCR; TCRdb's copy has only in-frame clones and lacks some. The data hold under 200,000 clones, with 65% to 70% observed a single time. What was sequenced was PBMCs. The receptor's source is a woman aged 18 to 35 in good health and CMV-seropositive. J is TRBJ1-1 and V is TRBV19; a weak D match, TRBD1 (5 bases). The CDR3 protein is CASVDRGVNTEAFF. The CDR3 DNA reads as TGTGCCAGTGTTGATCGGGGGGTGAACACTGAAGCTTTCTTT.